This record concerns one TCR beta chain sequence. Deletions cut 0 bases from V and 4 bases from J, with 13 bases between. The CDR3 is 15 amino acids. The germline gives CDR1 SGDLS, CDR2 YYNGEE. This entry belongs to a study of blood T cell repertoires in COVID-19. Assignments of participants to cohorts depended upon their own reported clinical history. Two negative PCRs, clearance, or symptom resolution characterized the recovered Cohort 3 donors. Sequencing used immunoSEQ multiplex PCR; TCRdb keeps in-frame clones, though not all of them. The top ten clones hold approximately 7.7% of a sample with approximately 170,000 clones, 80% to 90% of them seen once.

The rearrangement joins TRBV9 to TRBJ2-5; weak D call: TRBD1 (5 bases). The source material was PBMCs or T cells enriched from blood (not recorded which). This receptor was obtained from a woman between 45 and 65 years old who had recovered from COVID-19. The CDR3 nucleotides are TGTGCCAGCAGCGTAGAAGGGGCCCCTGGAGAGACCCAGTACTTC. Translation: CASSVEGAPGETQYF.